This T cell receptor beta chain is drawn from a study of blood T cell repertoires in COVID-19 (TCRdb year 2020). Background on the whole study: Samples covering the acute and convalescent phases of COVID-19 were provided by collaborators in the United States, Italy and Spain. The prospective study material was composed of cDNA or gDNA derived from T cells, B-cell-depleted T cells, or PBMCs. Subjects who had been exposed to COVID-19, were actively infected with it, or had recovered from it provided the deeply sampled blood TCRbeta repertoires that made up the dataset. A freely available public database, intended as a resource for researchers studying the immune response to SARS-CoV-2, is where the repertoires were released. Samples were obtained from the ongoing ImmuneRACE study (first 160 participants) and from 1,200 or so subjects provided by 6 global collaborators. A de-identified subject ID, COVID-19 status, age in years and sex were almost always included in the sample metadata. Where available, HLA class I and class II types were taken from metadata supplied by the sample provider and were not determined by assay-based typing.

TCRbeta CDR3 regions were amplified from genomic DNA using the immunoSEQ Assay, a bias-controlled multiplex PCR. As for the original processing: The number of nucleated cells in each sample was estimated from the amplification of reference gene primers within the assay. To quantify the absolute abundance of each unique TCRbeta CDR3 rearrangement, sequence reads were collapsed and filtered. For each sample, productive Simpson clonality was calculated by taking the square root of Simpson's diversity index across productive rearrangements. TCRdb's version of the immuneACCESS table is confined to in-frame rearrangements and falls short of the full clone set. An unresolved V gene accounts for under half of the shortfall where checked; the remainder is of unknown origin. The D gene and trimming were derived from the DNA, and the V and J assignments and clone size from that table. This sample is represented by more than 55,000 clones; 70% to 90% of them were singletons. The biggest ten clones account for 6% to 7% of the sample.

Overall study outcomes, separate from this receptor: The amount of clinical and demographic metadata varied by source and participant and was provided uncurated.

Whole blood was collected in K2EDTA tubes by collaborating institutions according to the institutions' own protocols. For TCRbeta analysis, collaborators shipped samples in one of three forms: frozen whole blood, isolated PBMCs, or DNA extracted from either of those sample types. The germline V gene (reference sequence) specifies GTSNPN as CDR1 and SVGIG as CDR2. From the cysteine up to the phenylalanine, the CDR3 has a length of 13 residues. The sequence is cut down to CDR3 DNA, 39 bases in frame from base 1. V is pruned by 2 bases and J by 3 bases, leaving 3 bases of the junction without a gene match. A word on this clone: What antigen it recognizes has not been identified. No base-level quality is on record; no much larger clone is a single base apart.

This TCR came from a woman in her 70s with acute or convalescent COVID-19. The sequenced sample was peripheral blood. The V and J segments used are TRBV30 and TRBJ1-2; 7 bases in between match TRBD1. The DNA is as follows: TGTGCCTGGAGTATCGGACAGGACTATGGCTACACCTTC. The resulting protein is CAWSIGQDYGYTF.